The entry that follows covers one TCR beta chain sequence. The CDR3 consists of 16 residues. The V gene lost 1 base and the J gene lost 6 bases, with 17 bases spanning the gap. Germline CDR1 is SGHTA and CDR2 is FQGNSA. Some clones are missing from TCRdb's copy, which holds only in-frame ones; the method was immunoSEQ multiplex PCR. Here the sample spans almost 550,000 clones, approximately 80% being singletons. This record comes from a study of shared T cell receptors in the human thymus. This same sample was also taken into another study, of human thymus T cells. That publication notes: Healthy Finnish infants undergoing corrective surgery for congenital heart defects were used as donors. Thymus was obtained from resections taken during corrective heart surgery. There appeared to be biased usage of V and J genes in thymic and blood repertoires. Related research described thymic repertoires that were highly overlapping among unrelated individuals.

This TCR derives from a boy younger than two with a congenital heart defect. The V gene is TRBV7-2, the J gene TRBJ2-3; D is possibly TRBD2 (7 bases). The sample taken for sequencing was thymocytes. The CDR3 coding sequence is TGTGCCAGCAGCTTAGAAGCCAAGGGGGGGGATGATACGCAGTATTTT. As protein: CASSLEAKGGDDTQYF.